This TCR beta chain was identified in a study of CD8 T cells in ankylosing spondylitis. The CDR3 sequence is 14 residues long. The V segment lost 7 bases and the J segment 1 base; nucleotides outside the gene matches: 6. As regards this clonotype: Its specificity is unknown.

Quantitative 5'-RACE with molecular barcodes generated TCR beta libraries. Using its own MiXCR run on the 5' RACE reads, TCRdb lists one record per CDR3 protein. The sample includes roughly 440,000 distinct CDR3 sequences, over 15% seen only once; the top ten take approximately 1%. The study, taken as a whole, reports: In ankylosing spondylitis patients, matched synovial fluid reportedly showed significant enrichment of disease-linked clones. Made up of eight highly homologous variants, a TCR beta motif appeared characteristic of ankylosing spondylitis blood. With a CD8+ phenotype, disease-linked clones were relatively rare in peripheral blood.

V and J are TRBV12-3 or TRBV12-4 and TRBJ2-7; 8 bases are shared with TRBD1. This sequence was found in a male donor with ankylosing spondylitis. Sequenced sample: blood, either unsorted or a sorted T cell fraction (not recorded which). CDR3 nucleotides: TGTGCCAGCACCAGGGGGCGGGGATCCTACGAGCAGTACTTC. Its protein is CASTRGRGSYEQYF.